This T cell receptor (beta chain) was documented in a study of shared clonotypes between healthy human individuals. Looking at the study overall: Each donor's CD4 naive and CD4 memory cells filled three plates apiece, CD8 naive two, and CD8 memory one. Study-level findings and limits: Generation probabilities were higher for clonotypes shared across all four sorted-subset donors than for unshared ones.

TCRdb's copy holds only in-frame clones and misses some; the assay was immunoSEQ multiplex PCR. The table has some 2.1 million clones, 95% seen once; the top ten hold approximately 0.13%. As regards this clone: Its antigen remains unidentified. The sample contains more than one DNA sequence encoding this CDR3.

Germline V gives CDR1 MNHEY, CDR2 SMNVEV (reference sequence). The CDR3 totals 14 residues. The ends were cut back, 0 bases at V and 0 bases at J, with 6 bases in the middle. The TCR comes from a man aged 18 to 30 in good health. The chain employs TRBV27 and TRBJ2-7; TRBD1 might be the D (5 bases). Sequenced sample: naive CD4+ T cells sorted from blood. Subset given: CD45RA+ positively selected. CDR3 in amino acids: CASSLSGRSYEQYF. The CDR3 DNA reads as TGTGCCAGCAGTTTATCGGGGCGCTCCTACGAGCAGTACTTC.